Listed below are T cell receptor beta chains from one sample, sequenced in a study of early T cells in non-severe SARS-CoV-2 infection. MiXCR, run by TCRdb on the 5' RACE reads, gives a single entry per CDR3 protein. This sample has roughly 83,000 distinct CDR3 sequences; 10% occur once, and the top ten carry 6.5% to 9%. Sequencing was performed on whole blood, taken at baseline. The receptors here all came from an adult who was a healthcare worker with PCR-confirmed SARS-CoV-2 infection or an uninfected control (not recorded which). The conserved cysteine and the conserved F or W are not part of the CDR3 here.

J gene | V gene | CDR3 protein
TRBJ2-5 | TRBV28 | ASSFSGNQETQY
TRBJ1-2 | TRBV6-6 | ASRGEGYT
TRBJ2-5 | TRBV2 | ASTEQGIGTGTQY
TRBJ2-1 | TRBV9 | ASSVGLATYNEQF
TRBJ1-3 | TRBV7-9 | ASSLGDSLRNTIY
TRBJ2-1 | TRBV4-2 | ASSQVSGLADNEQF
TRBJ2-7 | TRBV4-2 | ASSQDYGDRIGNEQY
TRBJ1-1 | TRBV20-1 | SASQIGRGGNTEAF
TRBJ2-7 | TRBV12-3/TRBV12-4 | ASSWGGRPS
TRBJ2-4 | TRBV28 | ASRAGLAGWGEAKNIQY
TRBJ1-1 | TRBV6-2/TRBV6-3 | ASSYSGATEAF
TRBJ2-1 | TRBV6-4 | ASSEEAGGTYNEQF
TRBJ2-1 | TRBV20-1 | STSSYNEQF
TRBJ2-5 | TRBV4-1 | ASSQGRPTSGKETQY
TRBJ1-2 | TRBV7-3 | ASSSDPGFNYGYT
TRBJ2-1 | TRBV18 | ASSKTGAVSSYNEQF
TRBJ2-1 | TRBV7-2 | ASSSVGRRGSYNEQF
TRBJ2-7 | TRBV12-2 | ASRLRLAGSAYEQY
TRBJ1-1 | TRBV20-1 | SASQEVTEAF
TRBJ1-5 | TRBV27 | ASSLAQTGSTGTGDQPQH
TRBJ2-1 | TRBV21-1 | ASSKGAHERAGYNEQF
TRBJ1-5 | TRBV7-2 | ASSLTRNQPQH
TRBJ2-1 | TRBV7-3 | ASSLGGATYNEQF
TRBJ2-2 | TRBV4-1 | ASSPGQGATITGELF
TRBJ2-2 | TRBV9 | ASTPGQGIGQTGELF
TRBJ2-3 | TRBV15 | ATSRDEGLWVGTDTQY
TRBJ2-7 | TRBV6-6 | ASRGGDTIPEQY
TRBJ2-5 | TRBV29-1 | SAGKTETQY
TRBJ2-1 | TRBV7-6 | ASRPRPGGDNEQF
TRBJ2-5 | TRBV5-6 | ASSDREETQY
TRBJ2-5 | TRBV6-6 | ASSAAQETQY
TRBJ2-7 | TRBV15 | ATSHRGGLAGRMAYEQY
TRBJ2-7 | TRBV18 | ASSPQDRAFYEQY
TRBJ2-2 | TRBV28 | ASSRDLAPGLAGELF
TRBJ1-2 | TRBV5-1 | ASSPSGDRYGYT
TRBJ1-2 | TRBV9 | ASSVAPGGGELRGYT
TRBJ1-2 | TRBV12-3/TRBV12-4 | ASSHGGQESYGYT
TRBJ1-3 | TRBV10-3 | ASRDGQTIY